This T cell receptor beta chain was sequenced for a study of early T cells in non-severe SARS-CoV-2 infection. Study overall: Sequencing targeted bulk RNA from unsorted whole blood, leaving chains unpaired. General study findings and limits: Matching results from VDJdb favored anti-spike CD8 responses, leaving private and CD4 specificities undetected.

Separate cDNA molecules each had unique molecular identifiers attached to them. One entry per CDR3 protein, called by TCRdb with MiXCR from the 5' RACE reads. The sample lists tens of thousands of distinct CDR3 sequences, 7% to 10% seen once, with under 5% in the top ten. CDR3 size: 15 residues. The germline V gene has CDR1 LGHNA and CDR2 YNFKEQ. V was clipped by 6 bases and J by 3 bases; unmatched bases: 6. Many counts were recorded for this clonotype. What it binds is unknown. This receptor was obtained from an adult who was a healthcare worker with PCR-confirmed SARS-CoV-2 infection or an uninfected control (not recorded which). The specimen sequenced was whole blood. The rearrangement uses TRBV4-2 and TRBJ2-2; 8 bases are a match to TRBD1. CDR3 bases: TGTGCCAGCAGGCCTGGACAGGGATACACCGGGGAGCTGTTTTTT. Residues: CASRPGQGYTGELFF.